A selection of T cell receptor beta chains follows, all from one sample in a study of T-cell reconstitution after alpha-beta-depleted transplantation in children. TCRdb called the PCR reads again in MiXCR, with one record for every CDR3 protein. This sample carries a few hundred thousand distinct CDR3 sequences, around a tenth of them seen once, and the ten largest clones take around 2.3%. Here the sequenced sample was PBMCs from the stem cell graft donor, taken from the stem cell graft. These receptors all come from a human donor who donated a stem cell graft to a child with acute lymphoblastic leukemia. CDR3s include the opening cysteine and the closing phenylalanine or tryptophan. Fields, in order: clone size, J gene, D gene, V gene, CDR3 protein, CDR3 DNA. D genes are given only for firm matches. Size is stated for part of the rows, as once, few or many counts, or as a class when the clone is expanded.

NA	TRBJ2-2	NA	TRBV5-1	CASSAGPGGLTGELFF	TGCGCCAGCAGCGCGGGTCCAGGGGGACTCACCGGGGAGCTGTTTTTT
many	TRBJ2-1	TRBD1	TRBV5-1	CASRQGDRHNEQFF	TGCGCCAGCAGACAGGGGGACCGACACAATGAGCAGTTCTTC
many	TRBJ2-1	TRBD2	TRBV20-1	CSAPNPLAGGVYNEQFF	TGCAGTGCTCCAAACCCACTAGCGGGAGGAGTCTACAATGAGCAGTTCTTC
few	TRBJ1-5	TRBD1	TRBV5-1	CASSPTSTGGQPQHF	TGCGCCAGCAGCCCTACATCGACAGGGGGGCAGCCCCAGCATTTT
few	TRBJ1-4	NA	TRBV7-2	CASSLDAPGREKLFF	TGTGCCAGCAGCTTGGACGCCCCAGGAAGGGAAAAACTGTTTTTT
few	TRBJ2-7	NA	TRBV5-1	CASSLYLGEAIYEQYF	TGCGCCAGCAGCTTGTATTTGGGGGAGGCTATCTACGAGCAGTACTTC
few	TRBJ2-3	NA	TRBV15	CATTPGERYYTQYF	TGTGCCACCACTCCGGGAGAGAGGTATTATACGCAGTATTTT
few	TRBJ2-2	TRBD2	TRBV3-1	CASRDELAGVFTGELFF	TGTGCCAGCAGAGACGAATTAGCGGGAGTTTTCACCGGGGAGCTGTTTTTT
NA	TRBJ2-7	NA	TRBV7-9	CASSAPGAPSYEQYF	TGTGCCAGCAGCGCTCCCGGGGCTCCCTCCTACGAGCAGTACTTC
NA	TRBJ2-7	TRBD1	TRBV12-3/TRBV12-4	CASTKGAQVYEQYF	TGTGCCAGCACGAAGGGGGCGCAGGTCTACGAGCAGTACTTC
NA	TRBJ2-1	NA	TRBV7-8	CASSPMAGGAYNEQFF	TGTGCCAGCAGCCCAATGGCGGGCGGAGCTTACAATGAGCAGTTCTTC
NA	TRBJ2-1	TRBD1	TRBV30	CAWSRRQGASEQFF	TGTGCCTGGAGTAGGAGACAGGGGGCGAGTGAGCAGTTCTTC
NA	TRBJ2-1	NA	TRBV7-6	CASSLGSGKGGNEQFF	TGTGCCAGCAGTTTAGGGTCCGGGAAAGGTGGCAATGAGCAGTTCTTC
NA	TRBJ2-7	NA	TRBV4-1	CASSQAETADYEQYF	TGCGCCAGCAGCCAAGCGGAAACGGCGGACTACGAGCAGTACTTC
many	TRBJ2-5	TRBD1	TRBV5-1	CASSTGQGVGETQYF	TGCGCCAGCAGCACCGGACAGGGGGTTGGCGAGACCCAGTACTTC
many	TRBJ2-3	TRBD2	TRBV4-2	CASSQGTSDTDTQYF	TGTGCCAGCAGCCAAGGTACTAGCGACACAGATACGCAGTATTTT
NA	TRBJ1-1	TRBD1	TRBV7-2	CASSPPLRQGGEAFF	TGTGCCAGCAGCCCCCCTCTTAGACAGGGCGGTGAAGCTTTCTTT
few	TRBJ1-2	NA	TRBV27	CASSPPGVGLLYGYTF	TGTGCCAGCAGTCCTCCCGGGGTGGGACTCCTCTATGGCTACACCTTC
few	TRBJ1-5	NA	TRBV15	CATSRTPGDRNQPQHF	TGTGCCACCAGCCGGACCCCAGGGGACCGGAATCAGCCCCAGCATTTT
many	TRBJ2-1	TRBD1	TRBV5-1	CASSLADRDNEQFF	TGCGCCAGCAGCTTGGCGGACAGGGACAATGAGCAGTTCTTC
few	TRBJ2-7	TRBD1	TRBV27	CASSPDRLPRSYEQYF	TGTGCCAGCAGTCCGGACAGGCTACCCCGCTCCTACGAGCAGTACTTC
many	TRBJ1-2	TRBD1	TRBV20-1	CSASAGGNGYTF	TGCAGTGCTAGTGCAGGGGGGAATGGCTACACCTTC
few	TRBJ1-1	TRBD1	TRBV6-1	CASRETGLFTEAFF	TGTGCCAGCAGAGAGACAGGGTTGTTCACTGAAGCTTTCTTT
few	TRBJ2-7	TRBD1	TRBV7-9	CASSLGDREAYEQYF	TGTGCCAGCAGCTTAGGGGACAGGGAGGCCTACGAGCAGTACTTC
NA	TRBJ2-1	TRBD2	TRBV6-5	CASSYSSPSGRVLNEQFF	TGTGCCAGCAGTTACTCGTCACCCAGCGGGAGGGTTTTGAATGAGCAGTTCTTC
many	TRBJ2-1	NA	TRBV4-2	CASSVRDTIFSYNEQFF	TGTGCCAGCAGCGTCCGGGACACAATATTTTCCTACAATGAGCAGTTCTTC
few	TRBJ2-2	NA	TRBV6-2/TRBV6-3	CASSSTYSGENTGELFF	TGTGCCAGCAGCTCGACATACAGCGGAGAGAACACCGGGGAGCTGTTTTTT
NA	TRBJ2-7	NA	TRBV6-2/TRBV6-3	CASRERTGGLAGGLREQYF	TGTGCCAGCAGGGAGAGGACAGGGGGCCTAGCGGGAGGGCTCCGCGAGCAGTACTTC
few	TRBJ2-7	NA	TRBV28	CASSSVVVRRGLTYEQYF	TGTGCCAGCAGTTCAGTGGTGGTGAGGAGGGGACTTACCTACGAGCAGTACTTC
few	TRBJ2-2	NA	TRBV20-1	CSARDRSRPGELFF	TGCAGTGCTAGAGATCGGAGTCGCCCCGGGGAGCTGTTTTTT
NA	TRBJ1-5	NA	TRBV12-3/TRBV12-4	CASSFDTRPQHF	TGTGCCAGCAGTTTTGATACCCGGCCCCAGCATTTT
few	TRBJ2-1	NA	TRBV12-3/TRBV12-4	CASRTTQGPEQFF	TGTGCCAGCAGGACAACACAGGGTCCTGAGCAGTTCTTC
NA	TRBJ1-2	NA	TRBV6-1	CASSRRQQLNYGYTF	TGTGCCAGCAGCCGCAGACAGCAACTTAACTATGGCTACACCTTC
NA	TRBJ1-1	NA	TRBV7-9	CASWGANTEAFF	TGTGCCAGTTGGGGGGCGAACACTGAAGCTTTCTTT
NA	TRBJ1-1	NA	TRBV4-3	CASSQDRSAMNTEAFF	TGCGCCAGCAGCCAAGATCGGTCAGCTATGAACACTGAAGCTTTCTTT
many	TRBJ2-7	TRBD1	TRBV7-8	CASSIRGLETYEQYF	TGTGCCAGCAGCATCAGGGGGCTGGAGACCTACGAGCAGTACTTC
few	TRBJ2-2	TRBD2	TRBV6-5	CASSYVGRPTGELFF	TGTGCCAGCAGTTACGTCGGGAGGCCCACCGGGGAGCTGTTTTTT
NA	TRBJ2-5	NA	TRBV28	CASSFLRVQETQYF	TGTGCCAGCAGTTTCCTTAGGGTACAAGAGACCCAGTACTTC
few	TRBJ2-5	NA	TRBV5-6	CASSFSGNGVYRGETQYF	TGTGCCAGCAGCTTCTCGGGGAACGGTGTCTATCGGGGGGAGACCCAGTACTTC
NA	TRBJ1-1	TRBD1	TRBV7-9	CASSLARGLATEAFF	TGTGCCAGCAGCTTAGCCAGGGGGCTGGCCACTGAAGCTTTCTTT
many	TRBJ2-7	NA	TRBV4-3	CASSQEIRASYEQYF	TGCGCCAGCAGCCAAGAAATACGGGCTTCCTACGAGCAGTACTTC
few	TRBJ2-7	NA	TRBV27	CASSFGGGQAYEQYF	TGTGCCAGCAGTTTTGGGGGGGGACAGGCCTACGAGCAGTACTTC
many	TRBJ1-5	NA	TRBV7-2	CASSLDAGAPGQPQHF	TGTGCCAGCAGCTTAGACGCAGGGGCTCCGGGTCAGCCCCAGCATTTT
many	TRBJ2-2	TRBD1	TRBV9	CASSPRDRVRIGELFF	TGTGCCAGCAGCCCAAGGGACAGGGTGCGGATCGGGGAGCTGTTTTTT
many	TRBJ2-3	NA	TRBV7-6	CASSLASGQFSPQYF	TGTGCCAGCAGCCTAGCAAGCGGACAGTTCTCTCCACAGTATTTT
few	TRBJ2-1	TRBD1	TRBV14	CASSQKSSGTGMGNEQFF	TGTGCCAGCAGCCAAAAATCGAGCGGGACAGGGATGGGCAATGAGCAGTTCTTC
NA	TRBJ2-7	NA	TRBV12-3/TRBV12-4	CASNPGLSRSPSWEQYF	TGTGCCAGCAACCCGGGGTTGTCCAGGTCCCCCTCGTGGGAGCAGTACTTC
NA	TRBJ1-4	NA	TRBV7-9	CASSAGPGNEKLFF	TGTGCCAGCAGCGCGGGCCCCGGTAATGAAAAACTGTTTTTT
NA	TRBJ2-7	TRBD2	TRBV6-1	CASTMGGGTHEQYF	TGTGCCAGCACCATGGGGGGGGGTACCCACGAGCAGTACTTC
NA	TRBJ2-5	NA	TRBV24-1	CATSDLGTEETQYF	TGTGCCACCAGTGATTTAGGGACGGAAGAGACCCAGTACTTC
few	TRBJ1-4	NA	TRBV7-9	CASSLGTPNEKLFF	TGTGCCAGCAGCTTAGGGACTCCTAATGAAAAACTGTTTTTT
few	TRBJ2-6	TRBD1	TRBV4-3	CASSQNRGRSGANVLTF	TGCGCCAGCAGCCAAAACAGGGGGCGGTCTGGGGCCAACGTCCTGACTTTC
NA	TRBJ1-1	NA	TRBV12-3/TRBV12-4	CASSHRSTEAFF	TGTGCCAGCAGCCATCGGAGCACTGAAGCTTTCTTT
NA	TRBJ1-4	TRBD1	TRBV20-1	CSAMGDRGDEKLFF	TGCAGTGCTATGGGAGACAGGGGAGACGAAAAACTGTTTTTT
NA	TRBJ1-1	NA	TRBV12-3/TRBV12-4	CASTSPGTNTEAFF	TGTGCCAGCACCTCCCCGGGTACGAACACTGAAGCTTTCTTT